The 28 T cell receptor beta chains below all came from one sample that was sequenced in a study of T cell repertoires in ileal Crohn's disease. Sequencing was performed with immunoSEQ multiplex PCR; in TCRdb, only in-frame clones are kept and a portion is missing. The sample gives several thousand clones, 79% of which show up once; around 20% is in the top ten. This sample's time point: neoterminal ileum biopsy at postoperative endoscopy, about 6 months after surgery. Sequencing input: ileal tissue. The receptors stem from an adult with Crohn's disease.

This chain connects TRBV7-2 to TRBJ1-1, with D uncertain. The CDR3 extends over 13 amino acids. CDR1 is SGHTA, CDR2 FQGNSA, per germline. V was trimmed by 1 base and J by 1 base, leaving 4 bases between them. CDR3 loop: CASSLVRNTEAFF. CDR3 sequence (DNA): TGTGCCAGCAGCTTAGTTCGGAACACTGAAGCTTTCTTT.

CDR3 in amino acids: CAWGNGQAYYEQYF. CDR3 coding DNA: TGTGCCTGGGGGAACGGACAGGCTTACTACGAGCAGTACTTC. The chain uses TRBV30 and TRBJ2-7, with 7 nucleotides matching TRBD1. The V segment lost 5 bases and the J segment 3 bases; nucleotides outside the gene matches: 10. Germline V gene data show CDR1 as GTSNPN and CDR2 as SVGIG (reference sequence). This CDR3 is 14 amino acids long.

The genes are TRBV7-2 and TRBJ1-5; TRBD1 is a possible D gene (5 bases). The germline CDR1 and CDR2 sequences are SGHTA and FQGNSA. Trimming cost V 2 bases and J 5 bases, with 10 bases left between them. The CDR3 covers 14 residues. The CDR3 reads CASSLRGGDQPQHF. The CDR3 nucleotides are TGTGCCAGCAGCTTACGGGGAGGGGATCAGCCCCAGCATTTT. The full variable domain, rest sourced from reference TRBV7-2 and TRBJ1-5, is GAGVSQSPSNKVTEKGKDVELRCDPISGHTALYWYRQSLGQGLEFLIYFQGNSAPDKSGLPSDRFSAERTGGSVSTLTIQRTQQEDSAVYLCASSLRGGDQPQHFGDGTRLSIL.

This chain connects TRBV9 to TRBJ2-3; D is uncertain. CDR1 and CDR2 (germline): SGDLS, YYNGEE. The CDR3 extends over 14 amino acids. Deletions cut 4 bases from V and 4 bases from J, with 13 bases between. The CDR3 spells CASSPTPNPDTQYF. CDR3 DNA: TGTGCCAGCAGCCCTACCCCCAACCCAGATACGCAGTATTTT. The variable domain in full, with the rest retrieved from reference TRBV9 and TRBJ2-3, is DSGVTQTPKHLITATGQRVTLRCSPRSGDLSVYWYQQSLDQGLQFLIQYYNGEERAKGNILERFSAQQFPDLHSELNLSSLELGDSALYFCASSPTPNPDTQYFGPGTRLTVL.

The V call is TRBV27, the J call TRBJ2-7; D is possibly TRBD1 (6 bases). Germline assignment: CDR1 MNHEY and CDR2 SMNVEV (reference sequence). The ends were cut back, 7 bases at V and 2 bases at J, with 15 bases in the middle. This CDR3 comprises 14 residues. The CDR3 DNA reads as TGTGCCAGCATGGTATGGGGGCCCCCCTACGAGCAGTACTTC. Protein: CASMVWGPPYEQYF.

The chain couples TRBV18 to TRBJ1-1, with 9 bases fitting TRBD1. The CDR3 runs 14 residues. Germline trimming cut 3 bases from V and 3 bases from J; bases unmatched to any gene: 2. Germline values: CDR1 KGHSH, CDR2 LQKENI. The CDR3 is CASSPRDRDTEAFF. CDR3 sequence (DNA): TGTGCCAGCTCACCCCGGGACAGGGACACTGAAGCTTTCTTT.

V usage is TRBV7-6 and J usage is TRBJ1-4; no firm D call. The germline CDR1 and CDR2 sequences are SGHVS and FNYEAQ. The CDR3 is 15 amino acids. Trimming removed 4 bases from V and 3 bases from J, with 12 bases in between. For the CDR3, the DNA is TGTGCCAGCAGCTGCCAGCGCCCAGCTAATGAAAAACTGTTTTTT. Protein product: CASSCQRPANEKLFF.

CDR3 protein: CASSPILGSGTYEAFF. CDR3 DNA: TGTGCCAGCAGCCCAATCCTGGGCTCAGGGACTTATGAAGCTTTCTTT. The chain employs TRBV4-2 and TRBJ1-1; TRBD1 is a possible D gene (5 bases). The CDR3 consists of 16 residues. V gave up 4 bases and J gave up 7 bases, with 22 bases separating them. The V gene's germline CDR1 is LGHNA and CDR2 YNFKEQ.

Written as DNA, the CDR3 is TGTGCCAGCAGTTCCAGCGGGAAGCAGTACTTC. This encodes CASSSSGKQYF. The rearrangement joins TRBV2 to TRBJ2-7, with 7 bases aligning to TRBD2. This CDR3 is built from 11 residues. The V gene's germline CDR1 is SNHLY and CDR2 FYNNEI. Trimming removed 5 bases from V and 8 bases from J; junction bases left unmatched: 3.

The chain recombines TRBV19 with TRBJ1-2, with a possible D match to TRBD1 (6 bases). Germline CDR1 is LNHDA and CDR2 is SQIVND (reference sequence). Trimming stripped 4 bases from V and 6 bases from J, with 12 bases between. The CDR3 sequence is 13 residues long. The CDR3 here is CASSTYRVHGYTF. DNA of the CDR3: TGTGCCAGTAGTACCTACAGGGTCCATGGCTACACCTTC. Full variable domain (missing parts from reference TRBV19 and TRBJ1-2): DGGITQSPKYLFRKEGQNVTLSCEQNLNHDAMYWYRQDPGQGLRLIYYSQIVNDFQKGDIAEGYSVSREKKESFPLTVTSAQKNPTAFYLCASSTYRVHGYTFGSGTRLTVV.

The rearrangement uses TRBV6-1 and TRBJ2-7, with 9 bases aligning to TRBD2. Losses at the gene ends were 7 bases for V and 1 base for J; bases not matched to a gene: 8. The CDR3 spans 15 residues. CDR1 and CDR2 (germline): MNHNS, SASEGT. The CDR3 DNA follows: TGTGCCAGCACCTATAGCGGGGGAGGATCCTACGAGCAGTACTTC. Amino acids: CASTYSGGGSYEQYF.

The chain couples TRBV18 to TRBJ1-1, with D unclear. V was trimmed by 4 bases and J by 1 base, leaving 10 bases between them. Germline V gene sequence: CDR1 KGHSH, CDR2 LQKENI. CDR3 length equals 14 residues. This CDR3 is CASSLSQENTEAFF. CDR3 nucleotides: TGTGCCAGCTCACTGAGCCAGGAGAACACTGAAGCTTTCTTT.

This clone was picked up a small number of times. CDR3 coding DNA: TGTGCCAGCAGTCTCGGGACAGGGAATGGCTACACCTTC. It translates to CASSLGTGNGYTF. The chain employs TRBV6-5 and TRBJ1-2, with 9 positions matching TRBD1. V shed 5 bases, J shed 6 bases, and the junction held 4 bases outside the gene matches. Per the germline V gene, CDR1 is MNHEY and CDR2 is SVGAGI. This CDR3 spans 13 amino acids.

V gene TRBV7-9 combines with J gene TRBJ2-5; D possibly corresponds to TRBD1 (8 bases). Germline V gene sequence: CDR1 SEHNR, CDR2 FQNEAQ (reference sequence). The V and J ends lost 5 bases and 5 bases respectively, with 15 bases between them. This CDR3 is built from 14 residues. The CDR3 region has the DNA TGTGCCAGCAGCACTTTACAGGGGGGGGAGACCCAGTACTTC. Encoded protein: CASSTLQGGETQYF.

Only one count was recorded for this clone. The CDR3 DNA reads TGTGCCAGCTCACGCGACGCTTCAGGGGTAGACGGCTACACCTTC. Protein sequence: CASSRDASGVDGYTF. This rearrangement joins TRBV18 to TRBJ1-2, with D perhaps TRBD1 (6 bases). The CDR3 totals 15 residues. Germline CDR1 reads KGHSH; CDR2 reads LQKENI. Trimming pared 4 bases from V and 8 bases from J, leaving 20 bases between.

This chain uses TRBV19 with TRBJ2-1; the match to TRBD2 covers 7 bases. This CDR3 is 19 amino acids long. Unmatched junction bases numbered 17, after V lost 1 base and J lost 5 bases. In germline, CDR1 is LNHDA, CDR2 SQIVND (reference sequence). The CDR3 nucleotides are TGTGCCAGTAGTATAGTCTCTCAGTCATGGCTAGCGGCGCACAATGAGCAGTTCTTC. Its protein product is CASSIVSQSWLAAHNEQFF.

This CDR3 reads CASSLEWASGRISSYEQYF. The CDR3 DNA follows: TGCGCCAGCAGCTTGGAATGGGCTAGCGGGAGGATTTCTTCCTACGAGCAGTACTTC. The gene calls are TRBV5-1 and TRBJ2-7; TRBD2 aligns across 11 bases. The germline V gene encodes CDR1 SGHRS and CDR2 YFSETQ. V trimming: 0 bases; J trimming: 1 base; junction bases outside the gene matches: 12. The length of the CDR3 is 19 residues.

In its sample, this clone was seen a few times. The V call is TRBV5-1, the J call TRBJ2-2; D is undetermined. The CDR3 covers 14 residues. In germline, CDR1 is SGHRS, CDR2 YFSETQ. V was cut by 3 bases and J by 2 bases, with 8 bases left in between. The CDR3 protein is CASSWAINTGELFF. The CDR3, as DNA: TGCGCCAGCAGCTGGGCCATTAACACCGGGGAGCTGTTTTTT.

This chain joins TRBV30 and TRBJ1-3; D remains ambiguous. Germline values: CDR1 GTSNPN, CDR2 SVGIG (reference sequence). The CDR3 is 13 amino acids. Trimming pared 5 bases from V and 0 bases from J, leaving 8 bases between. DNA of the CDR3: TGTGCCTGGGTTCTTTCCTCTGGAAACACCATATATTTT. It translates to CAWVLSSGNTIYF. Drawing the rest from reference TRBV30 and TRBJ1-3, the complete variable domain is SQTIHQWPATLVQPVGSPLSLECTVEGTSNPNLYWYRQAAGRGLQLLFYSVGIGQISSEVPQNLSASRPQDRQFILSSKKLLLSDSGFYLCAWVLSSGNTIYFGEGSWLTVV.

The chain links TRBV5-1 to TRBJ2-5, with TRBD2 matching 13 bases. The CDR3 covers 17 residues. V gave up 3 bases and J gave up 2 bases; unmatched junction bases: 7. CDR1 SGHRS and CDR2 YFSETQ come from the germline V gene. The CDR3 DNA reads as TGCGCCAGCAGCTATGGACTAGCGGGGGCTATGCAAGAGACCCAGTACTTC. It yields the protein CASSYGLAGAMQETQYF. Looking up the rest from reference TRBV5-1 and TRBJ2-5 gives the full variable domain: KAGVTQTPRYLIKTRGQQVTLSCSPISGHRSVSWYQQTPGQGLQFLFEYFSETQRNKGNFPGRFSGRQFSNSRSEMNVSTLELGDSALYLCASSYGLAGAMQETQYFGPGTRLLVL.

The chain uses TRBV5-4 and TRBJ2-5; 8 nucleotides match TRBD1. The CDR3 is 15 residues long. V lost 0 bases, J lost 5 bases, and 6 bases stayed unmatched. Germline V lookup: CDR1 SGHNT, CDR2 YYREEE (reference sequence). CDR3: CASSLAGQGWETQYF. The DNA for the CDR3 is TGTGCCAGCAGCTTGGCCGGACAGGGATGGGAGACCCAGTACTTC.

CDR3 protein: CATTDYIREGRNEQFF. CDR3 DNA sequence: TGTGCCACTACCGACTATATAAGGGAGGGGAGGAATGAGCAGTTCTTC. V usage is TRBV13 and J usage is TRBJ2-1; 7 bases match TRBD2. Trimming cost V 10 bases and J 7 bases; bases outside gene matches: 19. Germline V lookup: CDR1 PRHDT, CDR2 FYEKMQ (reference sequence). The CDR3 totals 16 residues.

V gene TRBV4-3 combines with J gene TRBJ2-2, with 13 positions matching TRBD2. V lost 1 base to trimming and J lost 5 bases; unmatched junction nucleotides: 7. Germline CDR1 LGHNA, CDR2 YSLEER. The CDR3 consists of 18 residues. The CDR3 bases are TGCGCCAGCAGCCAAGCACTAGCGGGGGGGCCACGGACCGGGGAGCTGTTTTTT. This encodes CASSQALAGGPRTGELFF.

The chain carries TRBV9 and TRBJ1-1; unclear D gene. This CDR3 has 15 amino acids. Germline V gives CDR1 SGDLS, CDR2 YYNGEE. Trimming took 3 bases from V and 3 from J, leaving 15 bases between them. This CDR3 is CASSGREGRDTEAFF. The CDR3 coding sequence is TGTGCCAGCAGCGGGCGGGAGGGCCGGGACACTGAAGCTTTCTTT.

The rearrangement uses TRBV2 and TRBJ1-2; unclear D gene. V was trimmed by 1 base and J by 8 bases, leaving 11 bases between them. Germline CDR1 SNHLY, CDR2 FYNNEI. The CDR3 contains 13 residues. CDR3 DNA sequence: TGTGCCAGCAGTGAAGTGGTTCGGAGGGGCTACACCTTC. Translating it yields CASSEVVRRGYTF.

The V gene is TRBV18, the J gene TRBJ2-7; 9 bases are a match to TRBD1. The CDR3 runs to 13 residues. J lost 9 bases, V lost 6 bases, and 9 bases had no gene match. CDR1 and CDR2 from the germline V gene are KGHSH and LQKENI. The CDR3 here is CASSQEGQGRQYF. DNA of the CDR3: TGTGCCAGCTCGCAGGAGGGACAGGGAAGGCAGTACTTC.

The chain links TRBV6-1 to TRBJ2-1; a weak D match, TRBD1 (5 bases). CDR1 is MNHNS, CDR2 SASEGT, per germline. The CDR3 length is 13 residues. The V end was cut by 8 bases, the J end by 5 bases, with 13 bases between. The CDR3 loop reads CASQVRVHNEQFF. In DNA form, the CDR3 reads TGTGCCAGCCAGGTCAGGGTTCACAATGAGCAGTTCTTC.

The V gene is TRBV5-4, the J gene TRBJ2-3, with 9 positions matching TRBD2. The germline V gene has CDR1 SGHNT and CDR2 YYREEE (reference sequence). This CDR3 comprises 17 residues. J lost 3 bases, V lost 4 bases, and 12 bases had no gene match. The DNA for the CDR3 is TGTGCCAGCAGCCCGAACATAGCGGGAGAAGGAACAGATACGCAGTATTTT. This sequence encodes CASSPNIAGEGTDTQYF. Combining the CDR3 with reference TRBV5-4 and TRBJ2-3 gives the whole variable domain ETGVTQSPTHLIKTRGQQVTLRCSSQSGHNTVSWYQQALGQGPQFIFQYYREEENGRGNFPPRFSGLQFPNYSSELNVNALELDDSALYLCASSPNIAGEGTDTQYFGPGTRLTVL.